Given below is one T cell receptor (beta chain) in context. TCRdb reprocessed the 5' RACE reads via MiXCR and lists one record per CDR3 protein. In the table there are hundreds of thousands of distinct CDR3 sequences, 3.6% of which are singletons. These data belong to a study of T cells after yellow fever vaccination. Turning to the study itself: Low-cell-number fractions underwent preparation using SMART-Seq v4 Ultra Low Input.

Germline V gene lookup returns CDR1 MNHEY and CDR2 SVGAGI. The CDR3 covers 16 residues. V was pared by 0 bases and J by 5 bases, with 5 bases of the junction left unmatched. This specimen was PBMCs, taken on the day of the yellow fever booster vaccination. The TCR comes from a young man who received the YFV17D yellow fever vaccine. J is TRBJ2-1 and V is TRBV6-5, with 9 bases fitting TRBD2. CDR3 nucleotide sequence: TGTGCCAGCAGTTACTCCAGCGCGGGGGGGCACAATGAGCAGTTCTTC. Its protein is CASSYSSAGGHNEQFF.